The subject of this entry is one T cell receptor beta chain. Germline trimming cut 4 bases from V and 0 bases from J; bases unmatched to any gene: 10. The CDR3 runs 18 residues. Germline V gene sequence: CDR1 SGHRS, CDR2 YFSETQ. The data were taken from a study of blood T cell repertoires in COVID-19. Using immunoSEQ multiplex PCR, the repertoire was profiled, and TCRdb retains in-frame clones only, with some absent. This table holds some 96,000 clones, about 80% found once. The specimen sequenced was peripheral blood. The genes are TRBV5-1 and TRBJ1-4; 9 bases fit TRBD1. The clonotype comes from a woman in her 70s with acute or convalescent COVID-19. CDR3 bases: TGCGCCAGCAGCCCCACAGGGGGCGTTATTGCAACTAATGAAAAACTGTTTTTT. It yields the protein CASSPTGGVIATNEKLFF.